The present T cell receptor beta chain was sequenced within a study of blood T cell repertoires in COVID-19. Study as a whole: Italy, Spain and the United States were the sources of the convalescent and acute COVID-19 samples. The cDNA or gDNA used as material had been derived from T cells, B-cell-depleted T cells, or PBMCs.

CDR1 LNHDA and CDR2 SQIVND come from the germline V gene (reference sequence). This CDR3 is built from 18 residues. V lost 7 bases and J 5 bases, leaving 27 bases between the germline ends. Per the original data handling: Researchers report that nucleated cell counts were estimated from reference gene primer amplification. Profiling relied on immunoSEQ multiplex PCR, and the TCRdb table lists in-frame clones only, not all of them. The D gene and trimming were derived from the DNA, and the V and J assignments and clone size from that table. The table shows 130,000 to 150,000 clones, with roughly 88% occurring only once.

This sequence joins TRBV19 and TRBJ2-1; possible D gene TRBD1, 8 bases. This TCR was recovered from a man in his 70s with acute or convalescent COVID-19. Sequences were obtained from peripheral blood. The CDR3 here is CASKGDRTSPGRDNEQFF. CDR3 DNA sequence: TGTGCCAGTAAGGGGGACAGGACTAGTCCTGGGAGGGACAATGAGCAGTTCTTC.